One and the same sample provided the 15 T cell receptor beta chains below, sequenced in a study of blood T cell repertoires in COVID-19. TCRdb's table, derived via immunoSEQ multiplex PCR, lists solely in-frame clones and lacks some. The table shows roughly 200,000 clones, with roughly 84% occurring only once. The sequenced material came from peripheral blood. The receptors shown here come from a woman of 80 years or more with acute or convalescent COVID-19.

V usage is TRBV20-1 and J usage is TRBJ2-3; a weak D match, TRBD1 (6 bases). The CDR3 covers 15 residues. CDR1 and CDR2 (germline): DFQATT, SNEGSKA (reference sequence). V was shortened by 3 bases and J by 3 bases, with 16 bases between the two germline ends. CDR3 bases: TGCAGTGCTAGTATTCCGGCAAGGGGGACAGATACGCAGTATTTT. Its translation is CSASIPARGTDTQYF.

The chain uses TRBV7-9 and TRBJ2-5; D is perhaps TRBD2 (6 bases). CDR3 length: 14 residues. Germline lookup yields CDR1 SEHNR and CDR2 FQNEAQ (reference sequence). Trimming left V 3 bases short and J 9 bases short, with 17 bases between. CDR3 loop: CASSLAEGPGAQYF. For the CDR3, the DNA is TGTGCCAGCAGCTTGGCGGAGGGCCCAGGAGCCCAGTACTTC.

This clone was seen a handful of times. This CDR3 is CASSVPGATGELFF. The CDR3, as DNA: TGTGCCAGCAGTGTTCCAGGGGCAACCGGGGAGCTGTTTTTT. This chain uses TRBV25-1 with TRBJ2-2; D is possibly TRBD1 (6 bases). Trimming took 4 bases from V and 5 from J, leaving 11 bases between them. The CDR3 sequence is 14 residues long. CDR1 and CDR2 (germline): MGHDK, SYGVNS.

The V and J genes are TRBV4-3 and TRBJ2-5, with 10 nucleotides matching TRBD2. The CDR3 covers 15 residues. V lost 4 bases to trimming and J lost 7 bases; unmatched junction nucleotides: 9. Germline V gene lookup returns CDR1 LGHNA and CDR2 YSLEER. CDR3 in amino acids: CASSLRTSGVWTQYF. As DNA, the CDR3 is TGCGCCAGCAGCCTCCGGACTAGCGGCGTGTGGACCCAGTACTTC.

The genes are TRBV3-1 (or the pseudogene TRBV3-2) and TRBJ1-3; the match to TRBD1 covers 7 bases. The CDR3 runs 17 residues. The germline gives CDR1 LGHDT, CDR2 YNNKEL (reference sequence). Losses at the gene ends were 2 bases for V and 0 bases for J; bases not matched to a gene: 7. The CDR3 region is CASSQRQGFTSGNTIYF. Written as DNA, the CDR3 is TGTGCCAGCAGCCAACGACAGGGTTTTACCTCTGGAAACACCATATATTTT.

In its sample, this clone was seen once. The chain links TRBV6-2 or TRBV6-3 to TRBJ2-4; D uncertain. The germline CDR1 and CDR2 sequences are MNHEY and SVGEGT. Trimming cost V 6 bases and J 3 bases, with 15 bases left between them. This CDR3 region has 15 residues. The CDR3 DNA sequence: TGTGCCAGCAGCCCCGTGGAGAGTTTCAAAAACATTCAGTACTTC. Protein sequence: CASSPVESFKNIQYF.

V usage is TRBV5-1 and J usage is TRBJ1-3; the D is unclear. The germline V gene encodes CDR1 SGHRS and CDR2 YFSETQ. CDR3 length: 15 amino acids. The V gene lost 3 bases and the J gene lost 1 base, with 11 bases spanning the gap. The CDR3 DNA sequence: TGCGCCAGCAGCTCGGAGGGAGTTTCTGGAAACACCATATATTTT. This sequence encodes CASSSEGVSGNTIYF.

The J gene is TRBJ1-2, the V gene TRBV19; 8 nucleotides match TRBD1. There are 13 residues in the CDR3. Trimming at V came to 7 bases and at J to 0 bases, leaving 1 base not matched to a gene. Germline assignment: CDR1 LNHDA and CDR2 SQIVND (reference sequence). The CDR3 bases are TGTGCCAGTACGACAGGGGCTAACTATGGCTACACCTTC. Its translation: CASTTGANYGYTF.

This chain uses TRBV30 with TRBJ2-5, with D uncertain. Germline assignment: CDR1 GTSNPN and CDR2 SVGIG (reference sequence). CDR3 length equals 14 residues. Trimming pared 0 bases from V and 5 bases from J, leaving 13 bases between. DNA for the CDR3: TGTGCCTGGAGTGTTATCTCCATCGGGGAGACCCAGTACTTC. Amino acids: CAWSVISIGETQYF.

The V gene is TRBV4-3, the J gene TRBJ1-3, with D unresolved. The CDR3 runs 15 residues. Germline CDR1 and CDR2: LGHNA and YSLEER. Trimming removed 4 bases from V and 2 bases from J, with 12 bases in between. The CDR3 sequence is CASSPTLKPGNTIYF. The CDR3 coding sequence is TGCGCCAGCAGCCCTACCCTAAAGCCTGGAAACACCATATATTTT.

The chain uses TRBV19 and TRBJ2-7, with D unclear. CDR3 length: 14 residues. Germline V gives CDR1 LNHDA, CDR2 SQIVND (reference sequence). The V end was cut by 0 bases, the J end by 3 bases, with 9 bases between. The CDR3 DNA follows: TGTGCCAGTAGTATAGATCAGCCTAGCTACGAGCAGTACTTC. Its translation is CASSIDQPSYEQYF.

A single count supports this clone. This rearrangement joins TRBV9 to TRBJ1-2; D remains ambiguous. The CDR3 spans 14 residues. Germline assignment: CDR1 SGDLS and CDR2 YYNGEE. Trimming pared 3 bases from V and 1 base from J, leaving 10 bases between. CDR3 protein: CASSASGGNYGYTF. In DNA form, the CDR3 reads TGTGCCAGCAGCGCCTCCGGCGGTAACTATGGCTACACCTTC.

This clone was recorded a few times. The CDR3 region is CASSMWQGVLVEQYF. In nucleotides, the CDR3 is TGTGCCAGCTCAATGTGGCAGGGGGTGTTGGTCGAGCAGTACTTC. This chain uses TRBV18 with TRBJ2-7; 7 positions match TRBD1. Germline V gene sequence: CDR1 KGHSH, CDR2 LQKENI. The V segment lost 5 bases and the J segment 6 bases; nucleotides outside the gene matches: 13. The CDR3 consists of 15 residues. Filled out from reference TRBV18 and TRBJ2-7, the complete variable domain reads NAGVMQNPRHLVRRRGQEARLRCSPMKGHSHVYWYRQLPEEGLKFMVYLQKENIIDESGMPKERFSAEFPKEGPSILRIQQVVRGDSAAYFCASSMWQGVLVEQYFGPGTRLTVT.

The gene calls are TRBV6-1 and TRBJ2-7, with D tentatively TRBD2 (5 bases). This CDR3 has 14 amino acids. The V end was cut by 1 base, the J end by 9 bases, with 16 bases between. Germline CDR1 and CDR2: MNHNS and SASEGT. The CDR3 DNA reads TGTGCCAGCAGTGAAGGCAGCGGCCTCTTCCGGCAGTACTTC. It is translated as CASSEGSGLFRQYF.

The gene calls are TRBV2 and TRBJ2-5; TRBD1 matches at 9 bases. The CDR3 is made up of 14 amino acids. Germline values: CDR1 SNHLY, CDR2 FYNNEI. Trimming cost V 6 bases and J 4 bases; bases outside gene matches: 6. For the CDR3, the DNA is TGTGCCAGCAGGCTACAGGGGGCGTTAGAGACCCAGTACTTC. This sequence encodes CASRLQGALETQYF.